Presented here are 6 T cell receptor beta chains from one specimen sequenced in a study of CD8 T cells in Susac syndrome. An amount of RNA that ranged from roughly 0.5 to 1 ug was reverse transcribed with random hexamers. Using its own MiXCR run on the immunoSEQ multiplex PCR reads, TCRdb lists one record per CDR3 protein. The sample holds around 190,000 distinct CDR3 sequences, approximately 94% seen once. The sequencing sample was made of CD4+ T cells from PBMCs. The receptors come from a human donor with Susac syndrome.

CDR3 in DNA: TGTGCCAGCAGCCAAGATAGGGACTATGGCTACACCTTC. Protein: CASSQDRDYGYTF. The gene calls are TRBV14 and TRBJ1-2; no firm D call. The germline gives CDR1 SGHDN, CDR2 FVKESK. The CDR3 runs to 13 residues. V was pared by 0 bases and J by 3 bases, with 5 bases between.

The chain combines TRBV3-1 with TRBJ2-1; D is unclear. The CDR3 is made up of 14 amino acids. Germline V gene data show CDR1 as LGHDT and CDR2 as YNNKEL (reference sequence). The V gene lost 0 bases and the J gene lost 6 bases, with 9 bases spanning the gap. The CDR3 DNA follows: TGTGCCAGCAGCCAAGACTTGCAGTCCAATGAGCAGTTCTTC. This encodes CASSQDLQSNEQFF.

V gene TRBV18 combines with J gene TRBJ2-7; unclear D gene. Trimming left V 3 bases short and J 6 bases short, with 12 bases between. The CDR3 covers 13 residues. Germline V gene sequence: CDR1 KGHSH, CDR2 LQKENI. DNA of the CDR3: TGTGCCAGCTCACCGACCCCCAATCTCGAGCAGTACTTC. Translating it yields CASSPTPNLEQYF.

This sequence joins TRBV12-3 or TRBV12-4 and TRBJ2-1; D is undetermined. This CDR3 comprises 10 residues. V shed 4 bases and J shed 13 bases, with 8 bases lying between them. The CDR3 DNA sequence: TGTGCCAGCAGTTCCAGAACTCAGTTCTTC. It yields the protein CASSSRTQFF.

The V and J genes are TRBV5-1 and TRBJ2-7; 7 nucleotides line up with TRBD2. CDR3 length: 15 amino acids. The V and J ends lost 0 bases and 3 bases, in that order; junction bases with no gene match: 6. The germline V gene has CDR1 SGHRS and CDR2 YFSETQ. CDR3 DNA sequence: TGCGCCAGCAGCTTGGAACTAGCGACCCACTACGAGCAGTACTTC. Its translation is CASSLELATHYEQYF.

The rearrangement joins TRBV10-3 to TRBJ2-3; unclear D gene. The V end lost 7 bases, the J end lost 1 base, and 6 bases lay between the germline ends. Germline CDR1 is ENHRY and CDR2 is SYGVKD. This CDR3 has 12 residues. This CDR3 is CAITAGTDTQYF. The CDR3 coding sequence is TGTGCCATCACCGCCGGCACAGATACGCAGTATTTT.